This is a list of T cell receptor beta chains from one sample in a study of brain metastases from non-small cell lung cancer. TCRdb keeps only in-frame clones here, not all; method: immunoSEQ multiplex PCR. Of about 3,900 clones in the sample, around 85% were seen once. Specimen: primary lung tumor tissue. These receptors originate from a donor at least 40 years old with non-small cell lung cancer. CDR3s leave out the opening cysteine and the closing phenylalanine or tryptophan. Each record gives: CDR3 length, clone size, J gene, V gene, CDR3 protein. Rows may omit the clone size; those that give it use once, few, many or a size class.

13 | NA | TRBJ2-2 | TRBV5-1 | ASSLAGQGLGELF
13 | NA | TRBJ1-1 | TRBV4-1 | ASSHPGHRNTEAF
12 | NA | TRBJ1-1 | TRBV6-6 | ASSLQGESTEAF
12 | NA | TRBJ2-3 | TRBV4-2 | ASSPSTSTDTQY
13 | NA | TRBJ1-1 | TRBV6-5 | ASSYSGQPNTEAF
14 | NA | TRBJ1-5 | TRBV6-2/TRBV6-3 | ASSYEWGSLGQPQH
12 | NA | TRBJ2-7 | TRBV6-8 | ASSYSQGTYEQY
10 | NA | TRBJ1-5 | TRBV6-2/TRBV6-3 | ASSGGNQPQH
12 | few | TRBJ1-1 | TRBV18 | ASSPMDSTVEAF
11 | NA | TRBJ2-3 | TRBV3-1/TRBV3-2 | ASSRLVTDTQY
12 | NA | TRBJ2-7 | TRBV9 | ASSVGTADYEQY
12 | NA | TRBJ2-5 | TRBV6-2/TRBV6-3 | ANSYSTGKETQY
15 | NA | NA | TRBV14 | ASSHSAAKGRGYEQY
14 | NA | TRBJ2-1 | TRBV9 | ASSASGGHPTDEQF
15 | NA | TRBJ1-2 | TRBV7-9 | ASSQPGVLGLNYGYT
11 | NA | TRBJ1-1 | TRBV20-1 | SASTGKSPEAF
16 | NA | TRBJ1-4 | TRBV21-1 | ASSKGGVMTGSHQKLF
12 | NA | TRBJ2-7 | TRBV7-2 | ASSPDRGRPEQY
12 | NA | TRBJ1-1 | TRBV4-3 | ASSQDSEVLEAF
14 | NA | TRBJ2-7 | TRBV7-9 | ASSPPLGQLSYEQY
14 | NA | TRBJ1-1 | TRBV30 | AWSVRGSFLRTEAF
12 | NA | TRBJ1-1 | TRBV7-9 | ASSPWSMNTEAF
9 | once | TRBJ1-1 | TRBV29-1 | SVGRNTEAF
12 | NA | TRBJ2-1 | TRBV7-9 | ASSLPGWLNEQF
12 | NA | TRBJ1-3 | TRBV12-5 | ASTGDTSGNTIY
15 | NA | TRBJ2-3 | TRBV4-3 | ASSQEDFRQGTDTQY
10 | NA | TRBJ1-1 | TRBV12-3/TRBV12-4 | ASRVGSTEAF
11 | NA | TRBJ1-1 | TRBV25-1 | ASSGGVGSWAF
12 | NA | TRBJ2-3 | TRBV5-1 | ASSLGLFTDTQY
11 | NA | TRBJ1-1 | TRBV9 | ASSVGDGTEAF
16 | NA | TRBJ1-2 | TRBV27 | ANSSSGTDAGANYGYT
12 | NA | TRBJ1-1 | TRBV27 | ASSLPGTLSEAF
16 | NA | TRBJ1-3 | TRBV6-1 | ASSEYGGTVRRGNTIY
11 | few | TRBJ2-7 | TRBV5-8 | ASGKEQGWEQY
9 | NA | TRBJ1-1 | TRBV6-2/TRBV6-3 | ASSQGAEAF
10 | NA | TRBJ2-1 | TRBV29-1 | SVGERLGEQF
12 | NA | TRBJ1-5 | TRBV27 | ASRGPHTNQPQH
18 | once | TRBJ2-1 | TRBV6-2/TRBV6-3 | ASSYPTLRRDSTFYNEQF
13 | NA | TRBJ1-1 | TRBV7-2 | ASSGTGGWNTEAF
11 | NA | TRBJ1-2 | TRBV5-4 | ASSFIRLQGYT
13 | once | TRBJ2-7 | TRBV4-1 | ASSQDLQGLDEQY
13 | few | TRBJ2-1 | TRBV14 | ASSPSGGAGNEQF
11 | NA | TRBJ1-5 | TRBV19 | ASSIYYNQPQH
13 | NA | TRBJ1-1 | TRBV5-6 | ASSLRGAASVIAF
13 | NA | TRBJ1-1 | TRBV6-5 | ASSYSRGKGFKAF
14 | NA | TRBJ2-2 | TRBV15 | ATSREGDPGAGELF
12 | NA | TRBJ2-2 | TRBV7-3 | ASRSGGGTGELF
6 | NA | TRBJ2-5 | TRBV29-1 | SVEGVD
11 | NA | TRBJ2-1 | TRBV6-5 | ASRFYRDDEQF
10 | NA | TRBJ1-2 | TRBV29-1 | SVDRGGYGYT
13 | NA | TRBJ1-6 | TRBV4-1 | ASSQGGGRGSPLH
12 | NA | TRBJ2-7 | TRBV19 | VSSIRTTEYEQY
10 | NA | TRBJ2-1 | TRBV2 | ASSESSIEQF
10 | NA | TRBJ2-3 | TRBV7-9 | ASSGTSDTQY
14 | NA | TRBJ1-3 | TRBV6-5 | ASSYSRASSGNTIY
7 | NA | TRBJ2-5 | TRBV10-2 | ASRETQY
9 | NA | TRBJ1-2 | TRBV20-1 | SAWRNFGYT
11 | NA | TRBJ2-7 | TRBV11-3 | ASSLDQAGEQY
14 | NA | TRBJ2-7 | TRBV6-2/TRBV6-3 | ASSFTGTSVSYEQY
13 | NA | TRBJ1-2 | TRBV5-1 | ASSYTGGDGYGYT